This T cell receptor beta chain originates from a study of OX40 agonist ivuxolimab in advanced cancers. TCRdb keeps only in-frame clones here, not all; method: immunoSEQ multiplex PCR. The sample contains approximately 60,000 clones, 65% to 85% of which appear only once. V lost 4 bases to trimming and J lost 5 bases, with 17 bases between them. The CDR3 totals 15 residues. The germline V gene encodes CDR1 LNHDA and CDR2 SQIVND (reference sequence). The clonotype originates from an adult with an advanced solid tumor such as melanoma, head and neck, liver or kidney cancer. The sample was CD4+ or CD8+ T cells sorted from blood, taken in a trial of the OX40 agonist ivuxolimab. This sequence joins TRBV19 and TRBJ1-1; a possible D gene is TRBD1 (5 bases). DNA for the CDR3: TGTGCCAGTAGTACTCTAGGGGCCATGAGGACTGAAGCTTTCTTT. Translation: CASSTLGAMRTEAFF. Full variable domain (remainder filled in from reference TRBV19 and TRBJ1-1): DGGITQSPKYLFRKEGQNVTLSCEQNLNHDAMYWYRQDPGQGLRLIYYSQIVNDFQKGDIAEGYSVSREKKESFPLTVTSAQKNPTAFYLCASSTLGAMRTEAFFGQGTRLTVV.